This record concerns one T cell receptor (beta chain) sequence. Other DNA sequences within the sample encode an identical CDR3. Assay used: immunoSEQ multiplex PCR; TCRdb lists only in-frame clones, some missing. This sample has approximately 84,000 clones, with less than 95% found just once. The V segment lost 4 bases and the J segment 3 bases; nucleotides outside the gene matches: 3. Germline loops: CDR1 MNHEY, CDR2 SVGAGI. The CDR3 extends over 14 amino acids. This entry comes from a study of T cell changes during pregnancy in multiple sclerosis. The clonotype comes from a female donor with multiple sclerosis, enrolled in a pregnancy study. The sample in question was peripheral blood, obtained in the third trimester of pregnancy. The V call is TRBV6-5, the J call TRBJ1-5; the match to TRBD1 covers 7 bases. In nucleotides, the CDR3 is TGTGCCAGCAGTTTGGGACAGTTCAATCAGCCCCAGCATTTT. The encoded protein is CASSLGQFNQPQHF.